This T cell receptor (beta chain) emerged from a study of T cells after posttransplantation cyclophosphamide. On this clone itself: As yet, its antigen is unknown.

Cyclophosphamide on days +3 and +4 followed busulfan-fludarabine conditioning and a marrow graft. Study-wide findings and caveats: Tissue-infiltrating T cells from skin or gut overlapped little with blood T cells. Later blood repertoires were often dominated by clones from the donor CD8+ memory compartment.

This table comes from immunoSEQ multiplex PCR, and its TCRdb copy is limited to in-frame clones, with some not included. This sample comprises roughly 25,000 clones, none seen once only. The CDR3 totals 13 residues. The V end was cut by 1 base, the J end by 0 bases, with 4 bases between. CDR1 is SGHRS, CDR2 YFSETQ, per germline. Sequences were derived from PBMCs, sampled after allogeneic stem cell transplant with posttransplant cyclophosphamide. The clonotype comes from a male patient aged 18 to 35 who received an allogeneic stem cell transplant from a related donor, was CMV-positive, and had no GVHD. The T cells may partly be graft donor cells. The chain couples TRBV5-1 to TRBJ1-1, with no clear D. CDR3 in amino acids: CASSLQMNTEAFF. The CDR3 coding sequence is TGCGCCAGCAGCTTGCAGATGAACACTGAAGCTTTCTTT.